This T cell receptor beta chain was documented in a study of blood T cell repertoires in COVID-19. Study as a whole: In each case, the material was cDNA or gDNA derived from T cells, B-cell-depleted T cells, or PBMCs.

V lost 5 bases to trimming and J lost 2 bases; unmatched junction nucleotides: 1. The germline CDR1 and CDR2 sequences are SQVTM and ANQGSEA. The CDR3 is made up of 13 amino acids. Original processing methods: By means of reference gene primer amplification, nucleated cell counts were estimated. TCRdb keeps only in-frame clones here, not all; method: immunoSEQ multiplex PCR. V and J calls and clone size are those listed in that table; D and trimming were worked out from the DNA. Of 70,000 or so clones in the sample, about 87% were seen once. V is TRBV29-1 and J is TRBJ2-1, with 9 bases lining up with TRBD1. This clonotype was sampled from a woman aged 80 or older with active COVID-19. The sample taken for sequencing was peripheral blood. The CDR3 DNA follows: TGCAGCGTTCGGACAGGGGCCTACAATGAGCAGTTCTTC. This codes for CSVRTGAYNEQFF.